This T cell receptor (beta chain) was recorded in a study of T cells expressing NK-cell markers. Whole-study context: Repertoires of TCR beta were obtained from T cells sorted as CD3+CD56+NKG2C+, CD3+CD56+NKG2C- and CD3+CD56-NKG2C+. Points from the study as a whole: These clonotypes additionally ranked first within the CD3+CD56-NKG2C+ fraction of a few donors. Uncertainty persisted over the HCMV specificity of expanded NKG2C+ T cell clones. A handful of donors carried dominant NKG2C+ clonotypes that made up roughly 1.0-8% of their CD8+ T cells.

Concerning this clonotype itself: The antigen remains unidentified.

TCRdb processed the 5' RACE reads again and assigns one entry to each CDR3 protein, with no DNA. The sample has approximately 550,000 distinct CDR3 sequences. The sample was blood T cells: a sorted CD56 or NKG2C T cell subset, CD4+ or CD8+ T cells, or bulk PBMC T cells (not recorded which). The sequence was obtained from a man younger than 30 in good health.

CDR3: CASSNYRAPYNEQFF. The genes are TRBV6-5 and TRBJ2-1; TCRdb returns TRBD2, unconfirmable since there is no DNA. This CDR3 contains 15 residues. Germline CDR1 and CDR2: MNHEY and SVGAGI.